This T cell receptor (beta chain) derives from a study of cytomegalovirus exposure and HLA in healthy donors (dated by TCRdb to between 2016 and 2019). As for the study more broadly: In an earlier analysis of about 560 of the donors, 276 Gb of sequence data and roughly 100 million unique TCR beta sequences from 150 million to 200 million T cells were reported. Because of strong linkage in the cohort, 4 to 6 DR-DQ haplotypes were treated as single units for association and clustering. Of the approximately 400 genotyped donors, less than 90% were placed in the genetic ancestry cluster associated with self-reported Caucasian donors. Using immunosequencing, the study profiled T cell repertoires from fewer than 700 subjects and related those repertoires to cytomegalovirus serostatus. A later genetic analysis took genome-wide SNP genotypes for about 55% of the roughly 670 donors and used that subset as a discovery cohort. Every discovery cohort repertoire had been produced on one sequencing platform. To predict cytomegalovirus infection status, the study brought together high-throughput TCR immunosequencing, statistical association of individual TCRs with disease status, and machine learning. An earlier analysis of around 540 of the donors applied high-throughput TCR beta sequencing to assess whether each TCR beta V gene segment acted as functional or pseudogenic. The number of donors typed differed by locus, with about 629-640 for A, B, C, DRB1 and DQB1, roughly 520 for DQA1, approximately 580 for DPA1, and around 450 for DPB1. An early release covering just under 650 HLA-typed donors comprised 250 to 350 gigabases of sequencing data and tens of millions of unique TCR sequences. Besides the first cohort of around 670 subjects, a separate validation cohort made up of roughly 130 different subjects was used. Donor age, sex, ethnicity and CMV serostatus were compiled alongside the repertoire data. Across 398 genotyped donors of the cohort, an average of about 240,000 unique TCR beta nucleotide sequences per donor were sequenced, and 15% to 20% of those sequences were non-productive. HLA typing included class I and class II loci at four-digit resolution. The aim of the study was to test whether cataloging public T cell receptors could identify signatures of past pathogen exposure. Rather than using new phenotypic data, the later analysis identified candidate immune exposures from TCR beta sequences and from how often those sequences occurred across donors. To study patterns of TCR occurrence, a later analysis re-analyzed previously published TCR beta repertoires from 700 or so donors and added high-resolution HLA genotyping.

CDR1 and CDR2 are read off the germline V gene as SQVTM and ANQGSEA. The CDR3 covers 13 residues, taking in both the cysteine and the phenylalanine. Of all the DNA, just the CDR3 is kept, 39 bases in frame from base 1. V and J are truncated by 4 bases and 0 bases respectively, leaving an intervening sequence of 9 bases. As regards this clone: Which antigen it targets is not known. The sample holds no much larger clone one base away, and base qualities are not on file.

Libraries came from the immunoSEQ multiplex PCR assay. The multiplex PCR relied on a mix of 60 forward primers for TCR Vbeta segments and 13 reverse primers for TCR Jbeta segments. Amplification of the CDR3 region of rearranged TCR beta genes was performed with a multiplex PCR assay on genomic DNA. The amplified TCR beta libraries were sequenced on the Illumina HiSeq System as 87-base-pair reads. The study's own analysis went as follows. A later analysis tallied 75 million to 95 million unique TCR beta chains across the 666 repertoires, and 10 million to 11 million of those chains were shared by two or more donors. To remove PCR and sequencing errors, raw reads were error-corrected and collapsed into unique sequences using a nearest-neighbor algorithm that merged closely related sequences. Alignment of CDR3 sequences to IMGT reference sequences was used to assign V, D and J gene segments. Each retained sequence needed at least a six-nucleotide match to both a V gene segment and a J gene segment. A rearrangement was called productive if the CDR3 had no stop codons and remained in frame with V and J, and every other rearrangement was called non-productive. Following IMGT convention, CDR3 was defined as the stretch from the second conserved V-encoded cysteine to the conserved J-encoded phenylalanine. The earlier analysis of 500 to 600 of the donors excluded sequences that lacked an unambiguous match to a single V gene segment. An earlier analysis of about 600 of the donors called V segments functional above 56.7% productive rearrangements and segregating when the between-donor standard deviation exceeded 5%. To diagnose cytomegalovirus status from the catalog of TCR beta chain sequences, a statistical classification framework was built. In a later analysis, V and J genes were assigned by comparing TCR nucleotide sequences against IMGT/GENE-DB human TR gene sequences. The TCRdist pipeline was used in a later analysis to assign CDR3 sequences and most-parsimonious VDJ recombination scenarios. In a later analysis, each TCR beta chain was defined by its CDR3 amino acid sequence together with its V-gene family, and reads without a unique V-gene family were excluded. A later analysis removed 550 to 700 highly shared, low-generation-probability nucleotide sequences to deal with suspected cross-contamination and a sequencing artifact. In a later analysis, a clonal expansion index for each public chain was calculated from normalized within-repertoire ranks of inferred template counts. A later analysis computed generation probabilities with a VDJ recombination model fitted to out-of-frame rearrangements, and checked the results against IGoR. In a later analysis, hypergeometric tests were used to score TCR-TCR, TCR-HLA and TCR-CMV co-occurrence, with a repertoire-size bias correction applied to TCR pairs. A later analysis estimated false discovery rates by permuting HLA or CMV assignments 20 times. In a later analysis, co-occurring TCRs were grouped using DBSCAN, with TCRdist sequence similarity added in when clustering inside HLA-allele-positive subsets. For co-occurrence clustering, repertoires with fewer than 30,000 or more than 120,000 public chains were excluded, along with five or six repertoires with anomalous nucleotide sharing. Drawn from immuneACCESS, this table holds only the in-frame rearrangements with V and J called that TCRdb kept. Clones are partly lost; checked studies trace under half to an unresolved V gene and leave the rest unexplained. V and J calls plus clone size are reproduced from that table; the DNA served to infer D and trimming. Present in this sample are about 190,000 clones, about 77% of which were seen just once. The top ten clonotypes cover approximately 4.8% of the sample.

Broader findings and caveats from the paper: Because HLA typing was missing for some donors at each locus, association tests included only the typed subset. At a false discovery rate of 0.05, a later analysis linked roughly 17,000 TCR beta sequences to specific HLA alleles. The cohort was sequenced for TCR beta chains only, and without alpha or paired-chain data the features that could be detected were limited. A later analysis found that TCR association rates varied across HLA loci, with DRB1 alleles showing the most associated TCRs and HLA-C alleles the fewest. In the study, 150 to 200 TCR beta chains were listed as associated with cytomegalovirus. In a later genetic analysis, a missense DCLRE1C variant was associated with V-gene and J-gene trimming of TCR beta chains, and the association was replicated in an independent cohort. The only immune exposure information available for the cohort was CMV serostatus. According to a later analysis, parvovirus B19, influenza, CMV and Epstein-Barr virus appeared linked to several top co-occurrence clusters. Sequencing depth was assumed to be roughly uniform across donors in the presence/absence analyses, though that assumption may not hold. About 15 rarely observed V segments, including chromosome 9 orphons, were excluded from the earlier analysis of about 600 of the donors because counts were too low. Linkage disequilibrium might explain the correlated functional status among segregating V segments, but an unknown experimental factor could not be excluded. The classifier was reported to diagnose cytomegalovirus status with high specificity and sensitivity in both the original cohort and the validation cohort. In vitro tests confirmed that three of the cytomegalovirus-associated TCR beta chains recognize cytomegalovirus antigens. Assigning TCR associations to individual alleles was difficult when HLA alleles, especially DR and DQ, strongly co-occurred. In an earlier analysis of some 540 of the donors, most TCR beta V segments appeared in productive rearrangements about 87% or about 30% of the time, broadly matching IMGT annotations. Most CMV-associated TCR beta chains appeared to be HLA-restricted in a later analysis, and the HLA associations seemed to be driven largely by CMV exposure. The authors suggested that the approach could potentially be generalized to other disease states and immunological phenotypes. Most TCR sequences were seen in very few donors, while some public TCRs were found in many individuals. The 87-base-pair reads could not distinguish some IMGT-functional V segments, including TRBV6-2 and TRBV6-3, so those segments were excluded. A further reported finding was that TCR beta sequences accurately predicted the HLA-A and HLA-B alleles for most subjects in the first cohort. According to a later genetic analysis, donors in an Asian-associated ancestry cluster had fewer N-insertions in productive TCRs than the approximately 670-donor mean. Compared with equally common non-associated chains, HLA-associated TCR beta chains in a later analysis were more clonally expanded and had lower generation probabilities. A cluster of highly shared sequence variants was judged likely to be a technical artifact of the sequencing pipeline.

The cohort was made up of several hundred healthy bone marrow donors. All cohort members were sampled while nominally healthy, although unrecorded immune exposures were likely present. The donor was CMV seropositive and belonged to the group of 250 to 300 seropositive cohort members. Each donor provided a peripheral blood sample, and peripheral blood mononuclear cells were used for TCR beta sequencing. The Qiagen DNeasy Blood Extraction Kit was used to extract genomic DNA from the blood cell samples. The sequence was obtained from a man aged 30 to 39 in good health and CMV-seropositive. Recombination joined TRBV29-1 with TRBJ1-1; TRBD1 is possibly the D segment (6 matching bases). The sequenced sample was PBMCs. The DNA sequence reads TGCAGCGTTGGGACAGCTATGAACACTGAAGCTTTCTTT. Translated, it gives CSVGTAMNTEAFF.